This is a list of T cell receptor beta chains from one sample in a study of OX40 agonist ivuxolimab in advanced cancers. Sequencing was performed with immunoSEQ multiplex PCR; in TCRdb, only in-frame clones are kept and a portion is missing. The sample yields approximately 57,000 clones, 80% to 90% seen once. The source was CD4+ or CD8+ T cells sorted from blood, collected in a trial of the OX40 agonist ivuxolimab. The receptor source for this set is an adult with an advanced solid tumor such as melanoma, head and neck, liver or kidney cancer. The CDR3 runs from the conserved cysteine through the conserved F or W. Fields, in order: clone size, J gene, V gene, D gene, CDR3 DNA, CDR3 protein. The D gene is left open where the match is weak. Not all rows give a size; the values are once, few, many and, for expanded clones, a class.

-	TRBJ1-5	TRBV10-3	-	TGTGCCATCAGTCCCGACAGACTCAATCAGCCCCAGCATTTT	CAISPDRLNQPQHF
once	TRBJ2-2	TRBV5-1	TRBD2	TGCGCCAGCAGCAAGACTAGCGGGAGGAACGCGGGCGGGGAGCTGTTTTTT	CASSKTSGRNAGGELFF
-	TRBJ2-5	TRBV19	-	TGTGCCAGTAGTATAGGAGGGAGCCGGGAGACCCAGTACTTC	CASSIGGSRETQYF
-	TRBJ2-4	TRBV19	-	TGTGCCAGTAGTAACGACGGCTATAGAGCCAAAAACATTCAGTACTTC	CASSNDGYRAKNIQYF
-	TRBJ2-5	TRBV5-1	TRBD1	TGCGCCAGCAGCTTTACAGGGGGCTACCAAGAGACCCAGTACTTC	CASSFTGGYQETQYF
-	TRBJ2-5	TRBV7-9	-	TGTGCCAGCAGCTTATGGGGGCAGGAGACCCAGTACTTC	CASSLWGQETQYF
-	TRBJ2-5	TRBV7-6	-	TGTGCCAGCAGCTCCCGGGGAGGCACAGAGACCCAGTACTTC	CASSSRGGTETQYF
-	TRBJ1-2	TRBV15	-	TGTGCCACCAGCAGAGATGAAGGGGTGGGTGGCTACACCTTC	CATSRDEGVGGYTF
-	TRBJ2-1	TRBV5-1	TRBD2	TGCGCCAGCAGCTTTCAACCACCTAGCGGAGTTTACAATGAGCAGTTCTTC	CASSFQPPSGVYNEQFF
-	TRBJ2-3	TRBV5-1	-	TGCGCCAGCAGCTTGGCCGGGAGTACAGATACGCAGTATTTT	CASSLAGSTDTQYF
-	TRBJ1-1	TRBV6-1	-	TGTGCCAGCAGAACAGGGTTCACTGAAGCTTTCTTT	CASRTGFTEAFF